The rows below give T cell receptor beta chains drawn from one sample of a study of graft-versus-host responses after intestinal transplantation. Profiling relied on immunoSEQ multiplex PCR, and the TCRdb table lists in-frame clones only, not all of them. The sample lists more than 50,000 clones; around nine tenths were seen once. This specimen was PBMCs, taken around 120 days after intestinal transplantation. The receptors derive from a human patient who received an intestinal transplant, so some T cells may come from the graft donor. CDR3s include the opening cysteine and the closing phenylalanine or tryptophan. The D gene is left open where the match is weak. Some rows mark clone size as missing; the rest say once, few, many or name a class of expanded clone.

>TRBJ1-2|TRBV6-1|-|-
TGTGCCAGCAGTTCCCTGGCCCCACAGGGTGGCTACACCTTC
CASSSLAPQGGYTF
>TRBJ2-2|TRBV5-4|TRBD2|-
TGTGCCAGCAGCTTGGACGGGAGGGGTGGTACCGGGGAGCTGTTTTTT
CASSLDGRGGTGELFF
>TRBJ1-2|TRBV28|-|-
TGTGCCAGCAGTTTAGAAGGCGCGGTCGAGTGCACCTTC
CASSLEGAVECTF
>TRBJ2-1|TRBV29-1|TRBD1|-
TGCAGCGTTCCGGACAGGCCTGACCGGTACAATGAGCAGTTCTTC
CSVPDRPDRYNEQFF
>TRBJ2-1|TRBV11-2|TRBD2|-
TGTGCCAGCAGCCTAGCGGGAGCCATCTACAATGAGCAGTTCTTC
CASSLAGAIYNEQFF
>TRBJ2-5|TRBV5-1|-|few
TGCGCCAGCAGCTTGGGATACGAGTTAGAGACCCAGTACTTC
CASSLGYELETQYF
>TRBJ1-5|TRBV4-2|-|-
TGTGCCAGCAGCCAAGTCTTACAATCTAATCAGCCCCAGCATTTT
CASSQVLQSNQPQHF
>TRBJ1-2|TRBV28|TRBD1|-
TGTGCCAGCAGTTTATCGACAGGGGACGGCTACACCTTC
CASSLSTGDGYTF
>TRBJ1-2|TRBV2|-|-
TGTGCCAGCAGTGAGGCAGGGGCCAGGTATGGCTACACCTTC
CASSEAGARYGYTF
>TRBJ2-7|TRBV5-4|-|-
TGTGCCAGCAGCCCTCGCGGGGCCCTCTCCTACGAGCAGTACTTC
CASSPRGALSYEQYF
>TRBJ1-1|TRBV14|-|-
TGTGCCAGCAGCCCTTCGTGGGGGGTTACTGAAGCTTTCTTT
CASSPSWGVTEAFF
>TRBJ2-3|TRBV9|TRBD1|-
TGTGCCAGCAGCGTCGGGACAGGACGCGGAGATACGCAGTATTTT
CASSVGTGRGDTQYF
>TRBJ2-1|TRBV27|-|-
TGTGCCAGCAGACACGGGGGAATCCCCTACAATGAGCAGTTCTTC
CASRHGGIPYNEQFF
>TRBJ2-1|TRBV28|-|-
TGTGCCAGCAGTGCGGACGGAAACAATGAGCAGTTCTTC
CASSADGNNEQFF
>TRBJ2-1|TRBV6-6|-|once
TGTGCCAGCAGTTACGCCGAGGGGGGTTCCTACAATGAGCAGTTCTTC
CASSYAEGGSYNEQFF
>TRBJ2-5|TRBV4-1|-|once
TGCGCCAGCAGCCGGGGAGAGACCCAGTACTTC
CASSRGETQYF
>TRBJ2-2|TRBV19|TRBD2|-
TGTGCCAGTAGTATGTCGCTAGCGGGAGAATTTTTGCACACCGGGGAGCTGTTTTTT
CASSMSLAGEFLHTGELFF
>TRBJ2-1|TRBV7-8|TRBD2|-
TGTGCCAGCAGCCCCCGCGTAGCGGGAGGGCCGGGAGAGCAGTTCTTC
CASSPRVAGGPGEQFF
>TRBJ2-7|TRBV7-6|-|-
TGTGCCAGCAGCTTACTGGGCTACGAGCAGTACTTC
CASSLLGYEQYF
>TRBJ2-3|TRBV28|-|-
TGTGCCGAACCCTCAAGGAAACCGCTTTATGCAGATACGCAGTATTTT
CAEPSRKPLYADTQYF
>TRBJ2-5|TRBV7-9|-|-
TGTGCCAGCAGCTTAGGCCGGGGGGCAGTAGAGACCCAGTACTTC
CASSLGRGAVETQYF
>TRBJ1-4|TRBV2|TRBD1|-
TGTGCCTACCACAGGGGCGGTGAAAAACTGTTTTTT
CAYHRGGEKLFF
>TRBJ2-7|TRBV5-1|-|-
TGCGCCAGCAGCTGGGGACGGGCCTACGAGCAGTACTTC
CASSWGRAYEQYF
>TRBJ1-5|TRBV18|-|-
TGTGCCAGCTCACCAAGTCCAGGGACGTATCAGCCCCAGCATTTT
CASSPSPGTYQPQHF
>TRBJ2-2|TRBV6-5|-|-
TGTGCCAGCAGTTCCATGGCGGGGAACACCGGGGAGCTGTTTTTT
CASSSMAGNTGELFF
>TRBJ1-1|TRBV2|-|few
TGTGCCAGTGGAGGGATAACTGAAGCTTTCTTT
CASGGITEAFF
>TRBJ2-7|TRBV7-6|-|few
TGTGCCAGCAGCTCGGGACCCAACTACGAGCAGTACTTC
CASSSGPNYEQYF
>TRBJ2-5|TRBV7-9|TRBD2|-
TGTGCCAGCAGCCCCACTAGCGGGGGGGCGGAGACCCAGTACTTC
CASSPTSGGAETQYF
>TRBJ2-6|TRBV12-1|-|-
TGTGCCAGCAGCTTTGATAGTGGGGCCAACGTCCTGACTTTC
CASSFDSGANVLTF
>TRBJ2-2|TRBV27|-|-
TGTGCCAGTAAAGGGTCACTAGCATCCACCGGGGAGCTGTTTTTT
CASKGSLASTGELFF
>TRBJ1-6|TRBV19|-|-
TGTGCCAGTAGGAAGGGACACCGAGATAATTCACCCCTCCACTTT
CASRKGHRDNSPLHF
>TRBJ2-1|TRBV5-4|TRBD2|-
TGTGCCAGCAGCTTTCCGAGCGGGAATCAGGATGAGCAGTTCTTC
CASSFPSGNQDEQFF
>TRBJ2-5|TRBV28|TRBD2|-
TGTGCCAGCAGTTGGACGGGAGGGCCTCAAGAGACCCAGTACTTC
CASSWTGGPQETQYF
>TRBJ2-7|TRBV27|-|-
TGTGCCAGCAGAAAACCAGGGTACGAGCAGTACTTC
CASRKPGYEQYF
>TRBJ1-1|TRBV4-2|-|-
TGTGCCAGCAGCCAGCCGGGGACCTGGGGGAACACTGAAGCTTTCTTT
CASSQPGTWGNTEAFF